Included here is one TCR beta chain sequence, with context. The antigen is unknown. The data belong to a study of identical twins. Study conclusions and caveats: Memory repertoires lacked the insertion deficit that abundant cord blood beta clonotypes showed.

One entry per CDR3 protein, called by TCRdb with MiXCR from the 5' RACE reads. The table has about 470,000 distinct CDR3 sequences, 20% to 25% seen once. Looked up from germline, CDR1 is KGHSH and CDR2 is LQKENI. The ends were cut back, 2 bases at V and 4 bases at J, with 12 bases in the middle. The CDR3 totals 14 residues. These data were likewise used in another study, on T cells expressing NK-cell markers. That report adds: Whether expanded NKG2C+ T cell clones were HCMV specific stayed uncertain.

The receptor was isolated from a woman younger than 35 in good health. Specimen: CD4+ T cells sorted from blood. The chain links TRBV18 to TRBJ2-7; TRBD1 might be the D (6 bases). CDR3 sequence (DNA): TGTGCCAGCTCACCAACGCAGGGGCCGTACGAGCAGTACTTC. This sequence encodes CASSPTQGPYEQYF.